This T cell receptor beta chain comes out of a study of T cell repertoires in cytomegalovirus infection (dated by TCRdb to the late 2010s). In terms of the full investigation: Donor HLA type was relevant to the analysis, as public TCR beta signatures indicated carriage of CMV infection together with the matching HLA type. Broad study findings and their caveats: In the ex vivo response, HLA-C-restricted CMV-specific TCR beta clonotypes were dominant, and in two of eight donors the single most frequent clonotype came from this HLA-C-restricted group. Cumulative frequency of public TCR beta family members discriminated carriers of CMV infection plus the relevant HLA type in this cohort and an independent approximately 350-donor cohort.

The listed sequencing device is Illumina HiSeq 1500. TCRdb trimmed the raw reads at Q25, called clones with MiXCR and kept productive beta chains. A single entry per CDR3 protein holds the most common genes and DNA from its merged rows. The sample contains some 350,000 distinct CDR3 sequences, approximately 18% of them found a single time. Together, the top ten hold around 10% of the sample. Note on this clonotype: Its antigen has not been determined. Base qualities are missing; no much larger clone stands one base away.

The CDR3, from cysteine to phenylalanine, totals 15 residues. CDR3 DNA is the only sequence kept; it has 45 bases, read in frame from the first base. Trimming takes 4 bases from V and 5 bases from J, and the germline ends sit 17 bases apart. From a lookup of the germline V gene, CDR1 and CDR2 are SGDLS and YYNGEE. The receptor's source is a human donor in good health (CMV status not recorded). Some clones in this sample may be carry-over from other donors' samples. The sequenced sample was PBMCs. This chain joins TRBV9 to TRBJ2-3, and perhaps TRBD2 as D gene, on 7 matching bases. The CDR3 region reads CASSPLGGGGDTQYF. The DNA is as follows: TGTGCCAGCAGCCCACTGGGAGGGGGAGGAGATACGCAGTATTTT.